These 8 T cell receptor beta chains originate from one sample sequenced in a study of CD8 T cells in ankylosing spondylitis (dated by TCRdb to 2015 to 2018). Library preparation employed 5' RACE. The listed sequencing device is Illumina HiSeq 2500. The public reads were quality trimmed at Q25 with fastp and then assembled into clones with MiXCR by TCRdb, keeping productive beta chains. Entries are consolidated by CDR3 protein sequence, retaining the most common genes and DNA. Within this sample are roughly 120,000 distinct CDR3 sequences, with roughly 13% of them counted one time only. The top ten clones comprise 2.5% to 3.5% of the sample. Sequenced input: blood, either unsorted or a sorted T cell fraction (not recorded which). These receptors came from a female donor with ankylosing spondylitis or in good health (not recorded which).

This clonotype has at least ten counts. V usage is TRBV27 and J usage is TRBJ2-5; 8 nucleotides align to TRBD1. The V gene's germline CDR1 is MNHEY and CDR2 SMNVEV (reference sequence). V trimming: 6 bases; J trimming: 4 bases; junction bases outside the gene matches: 10. The CDR3 runs to 15 residues. The DNA of the CDR3 is TGTGCCAGCAGGGCTGGACAGGGAAGGGTAGAGACCCAGTACTTC. It translates to CASRAGQGRVETQYF.

This clonotype was seen a handful of times. The chain employs TRBV13 and TRBJ2-7; D possibly matches TRBD1 or TRBD2 (5 bases each). V was cut by 8 bases and J by 7 bases, with 18 bases left in between. This CDR3 is built from 13 residues. CDR1 and CDR2 from the germline V gene are PRHDT and FYEKMQ (reference sequence). CDR3 amino acids: CASLASGGREQYF. In DNA form, the CDR3 reads TGTGCCAGCCTAGCCAGTGGGGGTCGGGAGCAGTACTTC.

This clonotype was found many times. The chain combines TRBV12-3 or TRBV12-4 with TRBJ1-1; TRBD1 might be the D (6 bases). The CDR3 runs 16 residues. The ends were cut back, 5 bases at V and 4 bases at J, with 20 bases in the middle. The CDR3 region has the DNA TGTGCCAGCAGTGGACCCGGGACAAAGGGTGGCACTGAAGCTTTCTTT. Amino acids: CASSGPGTKGGTEAFF.

The V and J genes are TRBV20-1 and TRBJ2-1; 9 positions agree with TRBD2. The CDR3 loop spans 15 amino acids. The germline V gene encodes CDR1 DFQATT and CDR2 SNEGSKA (reference sequence). Trimming removed 1 base from V and 4 bases from J; junction bases left unmatched: 5. CDR3 loop: CSARVAGDLYNEQFF. CDR3 bases: TGCAGTGCTAGAGTAGCGGGAGACCTATACAATGAGCAGTTCTTC.

This chain uses TRBV20-1 with TRBJ1-5; 8 nucleotides line up with TRBD1. CDR1 DFQATT and CDR2 SNEGSKA come from the germline V gene (reference sequence). The V and J ends lost 3 bases and 5 bases, in that order; junction bases with no gene match: 9. CDR3 length: 15 amino acids. This CDR3 reads CSASFSAGGDQPQHF. In DNA form, the CDR3 reads TGCAGTGCTAGTTTTTCGGCAGGGGGCGATCAGCCCCAGCATTTT.

The V and J genes are TRBV9 and TRBJ2-5; D gene ambiguous. V was trimmed by 3 bases and J by 7 bases, leaving 10 bases between them. CDR3 length: 12 amino acids. Germline V gene sequence: CDR1 SGDLS, CDR2 YYNGEE. The CDR3 region is CASSGASGTQYF. The CDR3, as DNA: TGTGCCAGCAGCGGAGCCTCAGGGACCCAGTACTTC.

This clonotype was counted only a few times. The CDR3 DNA sequence: TGTGCCAGCAGCTTAGAAGCGGGGGTCTACAATGAGCAGTTCTTC. This encodes CASSLEAGVYNEQFF. The genes are TRBV7-2 and TRBJ2-1; 8 nucleotides match TRBD2. This CDR3 is built from 15 residues. Germline V gene lookup returns CDR1 SGHTA and CDR2 FQGNSA. Trimming removed 1 base from V and 3 bases from J; junction bases left unmatched: 2.

This clonotype was counted many times. This chain uses TRBV7-9 with TRBJ2-7; D unclear. The CDR3 runs 12 residues. Germline V gene lookup returns CDR1 SEHNR and CDR2 FQNEAQ (reference sequence). V lost 1 base to trimming and J lost 4 bases, with 5 bases between them. The DNA for the CDR3 is TGTGCCAGCAGCTTAGGAGAGTACGAGCAGTACTTC. It encodes CASSLGEYEQYF.